This T cell receptor beta chain came from a study of CXCR3-negative and CXCR3-positive naive CD8 T cells. Study-level information: Libraries each contributed about 1.5 +/- 0.3 million TRB reads, for roughly 140 million in total.

Through 5' RACE with UMI labels, the TRB cDNA libraries were prepared. TCRdb reprocessed the 5' RACE reads; each CDR3 protein has one entry and no DNA is given. Here the sample table reports 75,000 to 95,000 distinct CDR3 sequences. Germline values: CDR1 ENHRY, CDR2 SYGVKD. The CDR3 consists of 16 residues. The TCR sequence derives from a human donor in good health. Some clones in this sample may be carry-over from other donors' samples. Sequencing was carried out using naive CXCR3- CD8+ T cells from blood. Sample subset: CD45RO-CCR7+CD27+CD95- naive CD8+ T cells lacking CXCR3 (TNR3-). The chain carries TRBV10-3 and TRBJ1-5. The CDR3 loop reads CAISDERLEGNQPQHF.